Reported below is one T cell receptor (beta chain). The antigen remains undetermined. Preparation of the TCRbeta library used unique molecular identifiers. TCRdb independently ran MiXCR on the PCR reads; one entry per CDR3 protein. Among around 700,000 distinct CDR3 sequences listed, approximately 14% were seen once. This sample is part of a study of T-cell reconstitution after alpha-beta-depleted transplantation in children. General observations from the study: One year post-transplant, T-cell counts and diversity were largely derived from T cells produced anew.

CDR1 and CDR2 from the germline V gene are MDHEN and SYDVKM. Between the trimmed V and J ends, which lost 3 bases and 11 bases, there was a span of 13 bases. The CDR3 runs 12 residues. Sequenced material: PBMCs, taken before TCRalphabeta/CD19-depleted stem cell transplant. The J gene is TRBJ1-1, the V gene TRBV28; D is unclear. This sequence originates from a girl aged 2-15 years with congenital amegakaryocytic thrombocytopenia, due to receive a stem cell transplant. The DNA of the CDR3 is TGTGCCAGCAGTTTTGAGGCGAGGCGTGCTTTCTTT. This encodes CASSFEARRAFF.